This T cell receptor beta chain is from a study of beta chain features in type 1 diabetes. In the study overall: Taken together, all samples contributed approximately 110,000,000 examined sorted cells.

The CDR3 covers 14 residues. The germline V gene encodes CDR1 SGHTA and CDR2 FQGNSA. The V and J ends lost 0 bases and 3 bases respectively, with 8 bases between them. Comment on this clone: Its antigen is not identified.

Overall study findings and caveats: Sequencing used cDNA, and cells with high TCR expression could therefore be over-represented. Healthy donors had naive, central memory and Treg TCRB repertoires that appeared less similar than those seen among patients. Whether HLA type influences TCRB rearrangement remained unresolved here. In every one of the four CD4+ subsets, TCRB CDR3s were moderately but significantly shorter in Type 1 diabetes patients.

Since all of the isolated RNA was reverse transcribed, expressed TCRB transcripts were what got sequenced. The repertoire was sequenced with immunoSEQ multiplex PCR; TCRdb's copy has only in-frame clones and lacks some. Of 150,000 to 200,000 clones listed, roughly 59% were seen once; the top ten hold around 0.08%. This chain connects TRBV7-2 to TRBJ2-5; the D is unclear. Sequenced input: naive CD4+ T cells from blood. This receptor was obtained from a young man with type 1 diabetes. CDR3 sequence reads: CASSLAGLKETQYF. The CDR3 region has the DNA TGTGCCAGCAGCTTAGCGGGCCTAAAAGAGACCCAGTACTTC. Variable domain in full (rest from reference TRBV7-2 and TRBJ2-5): GAGVSQSPSNKVTEKGKDVELRCDPISGHTALYWYRQSLGQGLEFLIYFQGNSAPDKSGLPSDRFSAERTGGSVSTLTIQRTQQEDSAVYLCASSLAGLKETQYFGPGTRLLVL.